One sample yielded the 23 T cell receptor beta chains listed below, sequenced in a study of blood T cells in healthy people across ages. A J-beta primer mix and a sample-barcoded 5' primer were used in a second PCR of about 6 to 12 cycles. TCRdb re-derived calls from the 5' RACE reads in MiXCR, one entry per CDR3 protein. The data hold 1.5 million to 2 million distinct CDR3 sequences, with over 25% observed a single time. Specimen: blood. The receptors derive from a woman in her thirties in good health.

The chain uses TRBV7-8 and TRBJ2-1; no firm D call. The CDR3 runs 16 residues. V lost 1 base, J lost 4 bases, and 14 bases lay in between. From germline, CDR1 is SGHVS and CDR2 FQNEAQ. CDR3 in amino acids: CASSLVEQHPYNEQFF. The CDR3 coding sequence is TGTGCCAGCAGCTTAGTGGAGCAGCATCCATACAATGAGCAGTTCTTC.

This clonotype was seen a handful of times. The chain has TRBV14 and TRBJ2-5, with no clear D. With 1 base removed from V and 11 bases from J, the gap between germline ends came to 14 bases. CDR3 length equals 13 residues. Germline V gene lookup returns CDR1 SGHDN and CDR2 FVKESK. CDR3 DNA sequence: TGTGCCAGCAGCCAAGGCTTGGGAAATGAGCAGTACTTC. Translated, it gives CASSQGLGNEQYF.

About this clonotype itself: One junction end does not reproduce the germline sequence, and a read error may be involved. The chain recombines TRBV2 with TRBJ2-5; tentatively, D is TRBD2 (5 bases). The CDR3 loop spans 14 amino acids. Germline V CDR1 and CDR2: SNHLY, FYNNEI. CDR3 residues: CASREEWRRQTQYF. The CDR3, as DNA: TGTGCCAGCAGGGAAGAGTGGAGGCGGCAGACCCAGTACTTC.

This clonotype was seen a handful of times. The chain links TRBV7-2 to TRBJ2-1; 10 nucleotides match TRBD2. The CDR3 has 18 residues. V lost 5 bases and J lost 3; bases outside the gene matches: 13. Germline CDR1 reads SGHTA; CDR2 reads FQGNSA. The CDR3 spells CASSPGGLAGVNYNEQFF. In nucleotides, the CDR3 is TGTGCCAGCAGCCCCGGAGGCCTAGCGGGAGTAAACTACAATGAGCAGTTCTTC.

The V gene is TRBV20-1, the J gene TRBJ2-1, with 15 nucleotides matching TRBD2. The CDR3 spans 18 residues. Germline trimming cut 6 bases from V and 2 bases from J; bases unmatched to any gene: 11. Germline CDR1 is DFQATT and CDR2 is SNEGSKA (reference sequence). The CDR3 nucleotides are TGCAGTGCCGAAGCGGGGACTAGCGGGGGGACCACCTACAATGAGCAGTTCTTC. Its protein product is CSAEAGTSGGTTYNEQFF.

V is TRBV12-3 or TRBV12-4 and J is TRBJ2-2; D remains unclear. V was pared by 2 bases and J by 0 bases, with 7 bases between. The CDR3 is 15 residues long. The CDR3 here is CASSLQFANTGELFF. The CDR3 coding sequence is TGTGCCAGCAGTTTACAGTTCGCGAACACCGGGGAGCTGTTTTTT.

This clonotype was seen a handful of times. At one end the junction does not follow the germline gene, possibly because of a read error. The rearrangement uses TRBV5-1 and TRBJ2-6, with D possibly being TRBD2 (6 bases). The CDR3 is made up of 16 amino acids. The germline V gene encodes CDR1 SGHRS and CDR2 YFSETQ. The CDR3 here is CANSPTGGAGANVLTF. Written as DNA, the CDR3 is TGCGCCAACAGCCCCACCGGAGGGGCTGGGGCCAACGTCCTGACTTTC.

This clonotype has more than one count but fewer than ten. The CDR3: CASAIRETNTEAFF. The CDR3 coding sequence is TGTGCCAGCGCGATCCGGGAAACGAACACTGAAGCTTTCTTT. The chain joins TRBV18 to TRBJ1-1, with no clear D. The CDR3 is 14 residues long. CDR1 and CDR2 from the germline V gene are KGHSH and LQKENI. The ends were cut back, 8 bases at V and 1 base at J, with 14 bases in the middle.

The CDR3 DNA is TGCAGCGCCGTGGGGGGGACCGATACCAGCACAGATACGCAGTATTTT. As protein: CSAVGGTDTSTDTQYF. The chain combines TRBV29-1 with TRBJ2-3; 7 bases match TRBD2. Germline CDR1 SQVTM, CDR2 ANQGSEA. Trimming cost V 7 bases and J 0 bases; bases outside gene matches: 13. CDR3 length equals 16 residues.

Points on this clonotype: A read error may explain this, as a much larger clone is one base away. CDR3 sequence: CATSDPGQAKETQYF. The CDR3 nucleotides read TGTGCCACCAGTGACCCGGGACAGGCGAAAGAGACCCAGTACTTC. The gene calls are TRBV24-1 and TRBJ2-5; 8 bases line up with TRBD1. From germline, CDR1 is KGHDR and CDR2 SFDVKD. The CDR3 extends over 15 amino acids. V dropped 4 bases and J dropped 3; count of bases not matched to a gene: 6.

In the case of this clonotype: One end of the junction varies from germline; a read error may be responsible. DNA for the CDR3: TGTGTCAGCTTCTCCACTAGCGGGGGAGGCGAGCAGTACTTC. The encoded protein is CVSFSTSGGGEQYF. The chain has TRBV18 and TRBJ2-4; 11 nucleotides match TRBD2. The J call may not be correct, given that the DNA end is closer to TRBJ2-7. CDR1 is KGHSH and CDR2 is LQKENI in the germline V gene. The CDR3 contains 14 residues.

Comment on this clonotype: At one boundary the junction diverges from the germline segment, which might be a read error. J is TRBJ2-5 and V is TRBV5-5; 7 positions agree with TRBD2. With the DNA end fitting TRBJ2-7 better, the J assignment may be wrong. CDR3 size: 14 residues. Germline-derived CDR1 and CDR2 are SGHKS and YYEKEE (reference sequence). The CDR3 region has the DNA TGTGTCAGCAGCCGGGCAGGGAGGGTGTACGAGCAGTACTTC. Translation gives CVSSRAGRVYEQYF.

This clonotype has more than one count but fewer than ten. The rearrangement joins TRBV30 to TRBJ1-1; D not certain. V was trimmed by 2 bases and J by 5 bases, leaving 18 bases between them. The CDR3 length is 15 residues. CDR1 is GTSNPN, CDR2 SVGIG, per germline (reference sequence). The CDR3, as DNA: TGTGCCTGGAGTCGAGGCGGCGCCATGATGACTGAAGCTTTCTTT. Translating it yields CAWSRGGAMMTEAFF.

Concerning this clonotype: The junction departs from the called germline gene at one end, perhaps through a read error. The genes are TRBV7-2 and TRBJ2-7, with D possibly matching TRBD2 (6 bases). CDR1 and CDR2 from the germline V gene are SGHTA and FQGNSA. This CDR3 spans 15 amino acids. In DNA form, the CDR3 reads TGTGCCAGCAGCTCCGGCGGGACGAGCTCCTACGAGCGGTACTTC. Translating it yields CASSSGGTSSYERYF.

This clonotype was seen more than once but under ten times. The J gene is TRBJ1-2, the V gene TRBV12-3 or TRBV12-4, with a weak D call TRBD1 (5 bases). The CDR3 is 13 amino acids. Trimming took off 6 bases at V and 4 bases at J, with 12 bases between the two ends. The CDR3 region has the DNA TGTGCCAGCAGGCGCCAGGGAGGCTATGGCTACACCTTC. Translating it yields CASRRQGGYGYTF.

The chain has TRBV28 and TRBJ1-5, with D possibly being TRBD1 (5 bases). CDR3 length equals 14 residues. The V end was cut by 2 bases, the J end by 8 bases, with 13 bases between. Germline CDR1 is MDHEN and CDR2 is SYDVKM. For the CDR3, the DNA is TGTGCCAGCAGTTTAGACGGGGGGTTAAAGCCCCAGCATTTT. This gives the protein CASSLDGGLKPQHF.

This clonotype was seen a few times. The CDR3: CASSYRGVDTQYF. CDR3 nucleotide sequence: TGTGCCAGCAGTTACCGGGGGGTAGATACGCAGTATTTT. The J gene is TRBJ2-3, the V gene TRBV6-5; TRBD2 aligns across 7 bases. This CDR3 is 13 amino acids long. Unmatched junction bases numbered 1, after V lost 2 bases and J lost 5 bases. Germline lookup yields CDR1 MNHEY and CDR2 SVGAGI.

The chain has TRBV5-1 and TRBJ1-2; 8 nucleotides align to TRBD1. The CDR3 extends over 14 amino acids. The germline V gene encodes CDR1 SGHRS and CDR2 YFSETQ. V shed 5 bases, J shed 6 bases, and the junction held 9 bases outside the gene matches. This CDR3 reads CASRFDRGRDGYTF. CDR3 in DNA: TGCGCCAGCAGATTTGACAGGGGAAGGGATGGCTACACCTTC.

The chain is built from TRBV4-1 and TRBJ1-1; possible D gene TRBD1, 5 bases. CDR3 size: 17 residues. Germline lookup yields CDR1 MGHRA and CDR2 YSYEKL. V shed 4 bases and J shed 4 bases, with 22 bases lying between them. The CDR3 region has the DNA TGCGCCAGCAGCCCCAACATGGGACGGGAAATGGGCACTGAAGCTTTCTTT. Translated: CASSPNMGREMGTEAFF.

The count of this clonotype is one. The chain couples TRBV5-1 to TRBJ2-2; D not certain. V lost 1 base and J 7 bases, leaving 11 bases between the germline ends. Per germline, CDR1 SGHRS and CDR2 YFSETQ. The CDR3 loop spans 14 amino acids. CDR3 nucleotide sequence: TGCGCCAGCAGCTTGCAGGCCGGTGACGGGGAGCTGTTTTTT. It encodes CASSLQAGDGELFF.

This clonotype was observed at least ten times. The CDR3 protein is CASSAGTGGQPQHF. The CDR3 DNA is TGCGCCAGCAGCGCCGGGACAGGGGGTCAGCCCCAGCATTTT. The chain uses TRBV5-1 and TRBJ1-5; TRBD1 aligns across 11 bases. This CDR3 is 14 amino acids long. In germline, CDR1 is SGHRS, CDR2 YFSETQ. The V segment lost 4 bases and the J segment 6 bases; nucleotides outside the gene matches: 3.

This clonotype was seen only a few times. The chain couples TRBV20-1 to TRBJ2-5; 8 nucleotides align to TRBD1. The CDR3 runs 14 residues. Unmatched junction bases numbered 4, after V lost 0 bases and J lost 4 bases. The germline gives CDR1 DFQATT, CDR2 SNEGSKA (reference sequence). The DNA for the CDR3 is TGCAGTGCTAGAGAGGGACAGGCAGGAGAGACCCAGTACTTC. It encodes CSAREGQAGETQYF.

This sequence joins TRBV7-3 and TRBJ2-1, with D perhaps matching TRBD1 (5 bases). Germline CDR1 and CDR2: SGHTA and FQGTGA. V was cut by 5 bases and J by 0 bases, with 14 bases left in between. This CDR3 region has 16 residues. CDR3 nucleotides: TGTGCCAGCAGCCTCATACAGGCGAGCTCCTACAATGAGCAGTTCTTC. The encoded protein is CASSLIQASSYNEQFF.